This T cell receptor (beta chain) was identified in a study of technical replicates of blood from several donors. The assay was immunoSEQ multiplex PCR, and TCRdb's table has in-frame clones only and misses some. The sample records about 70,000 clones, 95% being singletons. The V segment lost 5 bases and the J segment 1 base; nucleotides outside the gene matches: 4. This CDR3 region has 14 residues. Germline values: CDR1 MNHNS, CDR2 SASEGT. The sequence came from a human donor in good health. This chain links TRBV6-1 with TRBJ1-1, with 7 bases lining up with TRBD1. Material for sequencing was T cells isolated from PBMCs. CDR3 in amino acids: CASSRRTGNTEAFF. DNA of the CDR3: TGTGCCAGCAGTAGGAGGACAGGGAACACTGAAGCTTTCTTT.